This T cell receptor (beta chain) is drawn from a study of blood T cell repertoires in COVID-19. In germline, CDR1 is LGHDT, CDR2 YNNKEL (reference sequence). The V and J ends lost 2 bases and 1 base respectively, with 18 bases between them. The CDR3 length is 18 residues. Per the original data handling: By means of reference gene primer amplification, nucleated cell counts were estimated. Here immunoSEQ multiplex PCR was the method, and the copy in TCRdb shows in-frame clones only, minus some. V, J and clone size are those of that table, while D and trimming were read from the DNA. The sample has under 250,000 clones, 80% to 90% seen once.

This clonotype was obtained from a man aged 40-49 years who had recovered from COVID-19. V gene TRBV3-1 (or the pseudogene TRBV3-2) combines with J gene TRBJ2-1; the D gene is possibly TRBD2 (6 bases). The sample consisted of PBMCs or T cells enriched from blood (not recorded which). CDR3 sequence: CASSQPIAAGPSYNEQFF. The CDR3 bases are TGTGCCAGCAGCCAACCAATCGCGGCGGGGCCTTCCTACAATGAGCAGTTCTTC.